The source of this T cell receptor beta chain is a study of blood T cells in healthy people across ages. Study-wide points: Estimates of diversity drawn from one million T cells were considered underestimates. Getting older went along with TCR beta diversity per million T cells dropping roughly linearly. Unsorted PBMC input precluded a conclusive naive versus antigen-experienced comparison.

V was shortened by 2 bases and J by 0 bases, with 14 bases between the two germline ends. From germline, CDR1 is SGHAT and CDR2 FQDESV (reference sequence). The CDR3 contains 16 residues. In regard to this clonotype: Its antigen is not known.

A sample-barcoded 5' primer and a J-beta primer mix were used in a second PCR of about 7 to 12 cycles. One entry per CDR3 protein, called by TCRdb with MiXCR from the 5' RACE reads. The repertoire includes about 600,000 distinct CDR3 sequences, 40% to 55% of them detected once, and around 25% sits in the top ten. The specimen sequenced was blood. The source is a man older than 75 in good health. The chain links TRBV11-1 to TRBJ2-7; D remains unclear. CDR3 nucleotides: TGTGCCAGCAGCTTAAACCCGACTGGCCGCTCCTACGAGCAGTACTTC. Translation gives CASSLNPTGRSYEQYF. Drawing the rest from reference TRBV11-1 and TRBJ2-7, the complete variable domain is EAEVAQSPRYKITEKSQAVAFWCDPISGHATLYWYRQILGQGPELLVQFQDESVVDDSQLPKDRFSAERLKGVDSTLKIQPAELGDSAMYLCASSLNPTGRSYEQYFGPGTRLTVT.